A selection of T cell receptor beta chains follows, all from one sample in a study of tumor-infiltrating lymphocytes in primary liver carcinoma. TCRdb passed the multiplex PCR reads through MiXCR, listing each CDR3 protein once. The sample holds over 100,000 distinct CDR3 sequences, approximately 71% seen once. The sample taken for sequencing was tumor-adjacent normal liver tissue. Receptors were obtained from a woman in her sixties or seventies with primary liver carcinoma and hepatitis B virus infection. CDR3s include the opening cysteine and the closing phenylalanine or tryptophan. The D gene is left open where the match is weak. Not all rows give a size; the values are once, few, many and, for expanded clones, a class.

j_gene: TRBJ1-6
v_gene: TRBV25-1
d_gene: .
len: 14
abundance: few
CDR3aa: CASSVRGDNSPLHF
CDR3nt: TGTGCCAGCAGTGTTCGGGGAGATAATTCACCCCTCCACTTT

j_gene: TRBJ2-3
v_gene: TRBV6-5
d_gene: .
len: 14
abundance: .
CDR3aa: CASIRLSGPDTQYF
CDR3nt: TGCGCTAGTATCAGATTATCGGGGCCAGATACGCAGTATTTT

j_gene: TRBJ2-3
v_gene: TRBV6-2/TRBV6-3
d_gene: .
len: 19
abundance: many
CDR3aa: CASSYTYTGRTAGTDTQYF
CDR3nt: TGTGCCAGCAGTTACACTTATACGGGACGAACAGCGGGCACAGATACGCAGTATTTT

j_gene: TRBJ1-1
v_gene: TRBV7-9
d_gene: TRBD1
len: 12
abundance: many
CDR3aa: CASSPQGGRAFF
CDR3nt: TGTGCCAGCAGCCCCCAGGGGGGACGGGCTTTCTTT

j_gene: TRBJ1-2
v_gene: TRBV6-5
d_gene: .
len: 13
abundance: many
CDR3aa: CASSTPPRDGYTF
CDR3nt: TGTGCCAGCAGTACCCCCCCCAGGGATGGCTACACCTTC

j_gene: TRBJ1-5
v_gene: TRBV7-8
d_gene: .
len: 14
abundance: .
CDR3aa: CASNLIAEGGPQHF
CDR3nt: TGTGCCAGCAACCTAATTGCGGAGGGGGGGCCCCAGCATTTT

j_gene: TRBJ2-7
v_gene: TRBV11-2
d_gene: TRBD1
len: 15
abundance: .
CDR3aa: CDSSSHMGQIYEQYF
CDR3nt: TGTGATAGCAGCTCTCACATGGGACAGATTTACGAGCAGTACTTC

j_gene: TRBJ2-7
v_gene: TRBV7-8
d_gene: .
len: 16
abundance: .
CDR3aa: CASSPGRLSFCNEQYF
CDR3nt: TGTGCCAGCAGCCCCGGGAGACTATCCTTTTGCAATGAGCAGTACTTC

j_gene: TRBJ2-7
v_gene: TRBV28
d_gene: TRBD1
len: 15
abundance: many
CDR3aa: CASSPRDRVAYEQYF
CDR3nt: TGTGCCAGCAGTCCACGGGACAGGGTGGCCTACGAGCAGTACTTC

j_gene: TRBJ2-1
v_gene: TRBV6-5
d_gene: TRBD2
len: 15
abundance: .
CDR3aa: CASITRLAGGHEQFF
CDR3nt: TGTGCCAGCATCACACGCCTAGCGGGAGGCCATGAGCAATTCTTC

j_gene: TRBJ1-2
v_gene: TRBV18
d_gene: .
len: 14
abundance: .
CDR3aa: CASSPSRGVDGYTF
CDR3nt: TGTGCCAGCTCACCATCAAGGGGAGTTGATGGCTACACCTTC

j_gene: TRBJ2-4
v_gene: TRBV19
d_gene: .
len: 11
abundance: few
CDR3aa: CASSIGEKEYF
CDR3nt: TGTGCCAGTAGTATTGGAGAGAAAGAGTACTTC

j_gene: TRBJ1-1
v_gene: TRBV29-1
d_gene: .
len: 14
abundance: many
CDR3aa: CSVEAPGRGYVAFF
CDR3nt: TGCAGCGTTGAAGCCCCAGGGAGGGGATATGTGGCTTTCTTT

j_gene: TRBJ2-7
v_gene: TRBV12-3/TRBV12-4
d_gene: TRBD1
len: 15
abundance: .
CDR3aa: CASSLDGTGDYDQYF
CDR3nt: TGTGCCAGTAGTTTAGATGGGACAGGGGACTACGACCAGTACTTC

j_gene: TRBJ2-1
v_gene: TRBV30
d_gene: .
len: 11
abundance: many
CDR3aa: CAWSGPNEQFF
CDR3nt: TGTGCCTGGAGTGGGCCTAATGAGCAGTTCTTC

j_gene: TRBJ2-2
v_gene: TRBV11-3
d_gene: .
len: 18
abundance: once
CDR3aa: CASSLGGGGGRVAGELLF
CDR3nt: TGTGCCAGCAGCTTAGGGGGAGGGGGGGGCAGGGTCGCCGGGGAGCTGTTGTTT

j_gene: TRBJ1-3
v_gene: TRBV11-2
d_gene: .
len: 14
abundance: .
CDR3aa: CVSSPGGRGNTIYF
CDR3nt: TGTGTCAGCAGCCCCGGGGGACGAGGAAACACCATATATTTC

j_gene: TRBJ2-4
v_gene: TRBV6-1
d_gene: .
len: 16
abundance: many
CDR3aa: CASTRGGELAKNIQYF
CDR3nt: TGTGCCAGCACCCGAGGGGGGGAGCTAGCCAAAAACATTCAGTACTTC

j_gene: TRBJ2-2
v_gene: TRBV12-3/TRBV12-4
d_gene: .
len: 14
abundance: many
CDR3aa: CASIASVGAGELFF
CDR3nt: TGTGCCAGCATAGCTAGCGTGGGGGCCGGGGAGCTGTTTTTT

j_gene: TRBJ1-5
v_gene: TRBV5-6
d_gene: .
len: 16
abundance: .
CDR3aa: CASSFTGGHSNQPRHF
CDR3nt: TGTGCCAGCAGCTTTACGGGGGGGCATAGCAACCAGCCCCGGCATTTT

j_gene: TRBJ2-4
v_gene: TRBV28
d_gene: TRBD1
len: 16
abundance: .
CDR3aa: CAGSSRGQGGKNIQYF
CDR3nt: TGTGCCGGTAGTTCAAGGGGACAGGGGGGCAAAAACATTCAGTACTTC

j_gene: TRBJ2-1
v_gene: TRBV6-5
d_gene: .
len: 14
abundance: .
CDR3aa: CASSAGGLYNERFF
CDR3nt: TGTGCCAGCAGTGCGGGTGGGCTATACAATGAGCGGTTCTTC

j_gene: TRBJ1-5
v_gene: TRBV12-3/TRBV12-4
d_gene: .
len: 14
abundance: many
CDR3aa: CASSGRDRHQPQHF
CDR3nt: TGTGCCAGCAGTGGCCGGGACCGACATCAGCCCCAGCATTTT

j_gene: TRBJ2-2
v_gene: TRBV5-1
d_gene: TRBD2
len: 17
abundance: many
CDR3aa: CASSERGSGTGSGELFF
CDR3nt: TGCGCCAGCAGCGAGAGAGGTAGCGGGACGGGTAGCGGGGAGCTGTTTTTT

j_gene: TRBJ1-6
v_gene: TRBV10-2
d_gene: TRBD1
len: 13
abundance: many
CDR3aa: CASSRTGESPLHF
CDR3nt: TGCGCCAGCAGCCGGACAGGGGAGTCACCCCTCCACTTT

j_gene: TRBJ1-5
v_gene: TRBV11-2
d_gene: .
len: 13
abundance: medium-sized
CDR3aa: CASSQEGRQPQHF
CDR3nt: TGTGCCAGCAGCCAAGAGGGGCGTCAGCCCCAGCATTTT

j_gene: TRBJ2-7
v_gene: TRBV29-1
d_gene: .
len: 13
abundance: .
CDR3aa: CSVHGVIPYEQYF
CDR3nt: TGTAGCGTTCATGGGGTTATTCCCTACGAGCAGTACTTC

j_gene: TRBJ1-5
v_gene: TRBV7-9
d_gene: .
len: 14
abundance: many
CDR3aa: CASSFQGNDQPQHF
CDR3nt: TGTGCCAGCAGCTTTCAGGGGAACGATCAGCCCCAGCATTTT

j_gene: TRBJ2-1
v_gene: TRBV30
d_gene: TRBD1
len: 14
abundance: few
CDR3aa: CARSRGGFYNEQFF
CDR3nt: TGTGCCCGCAGTCGAGGGGGCTTTTACAATGAGCAGTTCTTC

j_gene: TRBJ1-2
v_gene: TRBV6-1
d_gene: TRBD1
len: 15
abundance: .
CDR3aa: CASGDDRGVYYGYTF
CDR3nt: TGTGCCAGCGGTGACGACAGGGGGGTGTACTATGGGTACACCTTC

j_gene: TRBJ2-1
v_gene: TRBV10-3
d_gene: TRBD1
len: 15
abundance: .
CDR3aa: CAIRGQGLPYNEQFF
CDR3nt: TGTGCTATCAGAGGACAGGGTCTCCCCTACAATGAGCAGTTCTTC

j_gene: TRBJ2-5
v_gene: TRBV6-6
d_gene: .
len: 17
abundance: many
CDR3aa: CASSYSTYRAPQETQYF
CDR3nt: TGTGCCAGCAGTTACTCGACTTACAGGGCTCCCCAAGAGACCCAGTACTTC

j_gene: TRBJ2-7
v_gene: TRBV28
d_gene: .
len: 13
abundance: many
CDR3aa: CASSFSGMGEQYF
CDR3nt: TGTGCCAGCAGTTTTTCGGGGATGGGCGAGCAGTACTTC

j_gene: TRBJ1-2
v_gene: TRBV4-1
d_gene: .
len: 11
abundance: .
CDR3aa: CANSQVNSPAF
CDR3nt: TGCGCCAACAGCCAAGTCAACAGCCCAGCCTTC

j_gene: TRBJ2-1
v_gene: TRBV7-3
d_gene: TRBD2
len: 17
abundance: few
CDR3aa: CASSFLAGGFAGNEQFF
CDR3nt: TGTGCCAGCAGCTTTCTAGCGGGAGGTTTTGCGGGAAATGAGCAGTTCTTC

j_gene: TRBJ2-1
v_gene: TRBV5-8
d_gene: .
len: 13
abundance: many
CDR3aa: CASRNRVGNEQFF
CDR3nt: TGTGCCAGCAGAAACAGGGTGGGCAATGAGCAGTTCTTC

j_gene: TRBJ1-6
v_gene: TRBV5-1
d_gene: .
len: 15
abundance: many
CDR3aa: CASTLDALENSPLHF
CDR3nt: TGCGCCAGCACCCTCGACGCGTTGGAGAATTCACCCCTCCACTTT

j_gene: TRBJ1-1
v_gene: TRBV6-1
d_gene: .
len: 14
abundance: .
CDR3aa: CARSEFYMNTEALF
CDR3nt: TGTGCCCGCAGTGAATTCTACATGAACACTGAAGCTCTCTTT

j_gene: TRBJ2-7
v_gene: TRBV10-2
d_gene: .
len: 15
abundance: .
CDR3aa: CARSDGGFVRHEQYF
CDR3nt: TGCGCCAGAAGTGATGGGGGGTTCGTCAGGCATGAGCAGTACTTC

j_gene: TRBJ2-2
v_gene: TRBV11-2
d_gene: .
len: 15
abundance: .
CDR3aa: CASSRASGNGGELFF
CDR3nt: TGTGCCAGTAGCCGGGCTAGTGGGAACGGCGGGGAGCTGTTTTTT

j_gene: TRBJ1-5
v_gene: TRBV6-1
d_gene: TRBD1
len: 16
abundance: many
CDR3aa: CASSETYDRGHQPQHF
CDR3nt: TGTGCCAGCAGTGAAACGTACGACAGGGGCCATCAGCCCCAGCATTTT